The clone carrying this T cell receptor beta chain was seen a few times. Its antigen remains unknown. The data were taken from a study of T-cell reconstitution after alpha-beta-depleted transplantation in children. CDR1 is LGHDT and CDR2 is YNNKEL in the germline V gene (reference sequence). Trimming cost V 1 base and J 1 base; bases outside gene matches: 6. The CDR3 is 16 amino acids. Whole-study results and caveats: Several hundred rapidly expanded clones from non-depleted graft cells reportedly supplied alpha-beta T cells about two months post-transplant. Newly made T cells mostly supplied T-cell counts and diversity one year after transplant. Where some patients showed high TCRbeta diversity at day 60, it came from recipient T cells and thymic progenitors that had survived.

Researchers prepared the TCRbeta library using unique molecular identifiers, the study reports. TCRdb re-derived calls from the PCR reads in MiXCR, one entry per CDR3 protein. This sample has approximately 980,000 distinct CDR3 sequences, with roughly 29% found just once. V usage is TRBV3-1 and J usage is TRBJ2-7; 8 bases are shared with TRBD2. Sequences were derived from PBMCs, mostly from graft donor cells, sampled 360 days after TCRalphabeta/CD19-depleted stem cell transplant. This TCR derives from a boy younger than two who had a stem cell transplant for SCID, so the T cells may come from the graft donor. In DNA, the CDR3 is TGTGCCAGCAGCCAAGCTTCGGGACTAGGGTCCTACGAGCAGTACTTC. Its translation is CASSQASGLGSYEQYF.